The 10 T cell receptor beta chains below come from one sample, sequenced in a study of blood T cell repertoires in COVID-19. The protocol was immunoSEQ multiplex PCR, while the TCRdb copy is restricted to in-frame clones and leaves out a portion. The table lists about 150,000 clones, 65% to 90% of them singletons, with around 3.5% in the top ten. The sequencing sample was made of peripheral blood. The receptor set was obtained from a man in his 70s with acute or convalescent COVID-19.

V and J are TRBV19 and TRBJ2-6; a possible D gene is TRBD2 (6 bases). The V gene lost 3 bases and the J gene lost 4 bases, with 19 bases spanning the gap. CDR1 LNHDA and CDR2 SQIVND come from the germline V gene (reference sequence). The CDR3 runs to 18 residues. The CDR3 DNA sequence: TGTGCCAGTAGTATTGGGAGGTCGGACCCTTCGGGGGCCAACGTCCTGACTTTC. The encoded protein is CASSIGRSDPSGANVLTF.

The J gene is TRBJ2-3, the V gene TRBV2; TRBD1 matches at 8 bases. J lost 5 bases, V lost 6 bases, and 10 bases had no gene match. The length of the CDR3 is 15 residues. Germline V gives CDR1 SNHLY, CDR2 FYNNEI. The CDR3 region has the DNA TGTGCCAGCAGACCCGGGACAGGCGAGGTAGATACGCAGTATTTT. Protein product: CASRPGTGEVDTQYF.

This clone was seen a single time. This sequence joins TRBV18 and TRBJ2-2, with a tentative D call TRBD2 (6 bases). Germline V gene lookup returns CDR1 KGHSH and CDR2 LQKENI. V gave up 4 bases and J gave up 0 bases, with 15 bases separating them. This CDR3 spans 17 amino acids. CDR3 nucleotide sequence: TGTGCCAGCTCACGCGCCTCTGGCGGGGCGAACACCGGGGAGCTGTTTTTT. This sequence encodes CASSRASGGANTGELFF.

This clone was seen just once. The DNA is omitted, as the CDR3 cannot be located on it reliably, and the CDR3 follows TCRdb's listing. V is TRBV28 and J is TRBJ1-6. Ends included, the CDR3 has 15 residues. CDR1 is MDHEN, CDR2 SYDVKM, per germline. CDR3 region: CASSTSTSGDSPLHF.

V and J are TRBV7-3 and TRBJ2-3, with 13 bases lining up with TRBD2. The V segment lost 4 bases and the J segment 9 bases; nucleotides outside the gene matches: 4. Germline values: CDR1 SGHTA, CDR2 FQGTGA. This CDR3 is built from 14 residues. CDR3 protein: CASSSGLAGVTQYF. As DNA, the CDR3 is TGTGCCAGCAGCTCCGGACTAGCGGGAGTCACGCAGTATTTT.

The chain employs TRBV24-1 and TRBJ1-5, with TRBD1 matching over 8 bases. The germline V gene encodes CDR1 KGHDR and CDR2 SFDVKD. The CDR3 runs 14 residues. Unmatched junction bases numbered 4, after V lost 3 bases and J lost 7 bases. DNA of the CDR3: TGTGCCACCAGTGATGACAGGGGAGGGCAGCCCCAGCATTTT. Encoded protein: CATSDDRGGQPQHF.

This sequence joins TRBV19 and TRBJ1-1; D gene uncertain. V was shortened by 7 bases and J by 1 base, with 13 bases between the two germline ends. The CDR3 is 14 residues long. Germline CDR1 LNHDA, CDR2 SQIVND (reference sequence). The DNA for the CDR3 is TGTGCCAGTACCCCCCGAACACGGAACACTGAAGCTTTCTTT. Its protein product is CASTPRTRNTEAFF.

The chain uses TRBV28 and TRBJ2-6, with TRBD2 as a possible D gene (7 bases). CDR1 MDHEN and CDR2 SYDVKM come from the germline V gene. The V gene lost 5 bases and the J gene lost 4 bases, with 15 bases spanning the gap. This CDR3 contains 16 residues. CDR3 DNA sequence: TGTGCCAGCAGTCCCCCCGGGGGGCTCGGGGCCAACGTCCTGACTTTC. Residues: CASSPPGGLGANVLTF. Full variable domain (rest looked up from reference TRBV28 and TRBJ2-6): DVKVTQSSRYLVKRTGEKVFLECVQDMDHENMFWYRQDPGLGLRLIYFSYDVKMKEKGDIPEGYSVSREKKERFSLILESASTNQTSMYLCASSPPGGLGANVLTFGAGSRLTVL.

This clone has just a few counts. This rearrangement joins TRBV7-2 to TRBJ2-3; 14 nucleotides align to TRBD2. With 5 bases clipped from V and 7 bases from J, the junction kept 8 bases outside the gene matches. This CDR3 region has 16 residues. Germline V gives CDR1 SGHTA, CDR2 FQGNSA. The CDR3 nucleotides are TGTGCCAGCAGCCCAGCGGGACTAGCGGGAGTGAATACGCAGTATTTT. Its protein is CASSPAGLAGVNTQYF.

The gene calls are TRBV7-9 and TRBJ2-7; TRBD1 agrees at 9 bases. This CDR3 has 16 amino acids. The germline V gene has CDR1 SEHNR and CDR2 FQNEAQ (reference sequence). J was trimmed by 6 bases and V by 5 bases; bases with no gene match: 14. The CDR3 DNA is TGTGCCAGCAGCCCTTACGGGACAGGGACGTCGGGCGAGCAGTACTTC. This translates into CASSPYGTGTSGEQYF. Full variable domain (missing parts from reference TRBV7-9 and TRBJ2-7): DTGVSQNPRHKITKRGQNVTFRCDPISEHNRLYWYRQTLGQGPEFLTYFQNEAQLEKSRLLSDRFSAERPKGSFSTLEIQRTEQGDSAMYLCASSPYGTGTSGEQYFGPGTRLTVT.